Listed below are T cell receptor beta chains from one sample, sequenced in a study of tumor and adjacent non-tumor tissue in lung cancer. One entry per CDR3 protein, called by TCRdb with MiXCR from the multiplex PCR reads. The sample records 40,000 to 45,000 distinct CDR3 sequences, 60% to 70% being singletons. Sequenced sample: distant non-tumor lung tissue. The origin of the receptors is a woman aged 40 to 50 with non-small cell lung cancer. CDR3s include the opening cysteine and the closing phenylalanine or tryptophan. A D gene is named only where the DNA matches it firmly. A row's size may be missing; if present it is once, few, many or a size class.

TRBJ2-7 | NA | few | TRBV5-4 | CASSLNSGGAGYEQYF | TGTGCCAGCAGCTTGAATAGTGGGGGGGCCGGGTACGAGCAGTACTTC
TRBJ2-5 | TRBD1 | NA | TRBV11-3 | CTSGRDRVETQYF | TGTACCAGCGGCCGGGACAGGGTAGAGACCCAGTACTTC
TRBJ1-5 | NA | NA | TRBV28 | CASSLGATSTDTQHF | TGTGCCAGCAGTTTGGGAGCGACTAGCACAGATACGCAGCATTTT
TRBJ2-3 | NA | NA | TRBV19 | CASSHTQAGTDTQYF | TGTGCCAGTAGTCACACCCAGGCGGGCACAGATACGCAGTATTTT
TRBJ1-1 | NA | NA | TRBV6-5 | CASSSGPAQETFF | TGTGCCAGCAGCAGTGGGCCAGCCCAAGAAACTTTCTTT
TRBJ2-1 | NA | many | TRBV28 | CASSRFLREIRFF | TGTGCCAGCAGTCGGTTTCTACGGGAGATAAGGTTCTTC
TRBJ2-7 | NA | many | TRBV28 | CASTPTAGSGDEQYF | TGTGCCAGCACCCCAACGGCCGGCAGCGGAGACGAGCAGTACTTC
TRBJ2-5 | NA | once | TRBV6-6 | CASRPDGGPTQETQYF | TGTGCCAGCCGACCCGACGGGGGTCCCACTCAAGAGACCCAGTACTTC
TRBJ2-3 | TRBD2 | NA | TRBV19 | CATARGGSTDTQYF | TGTGCCACCGCCCGGGGAGGGAGCACAGATACGCAGTATTTT
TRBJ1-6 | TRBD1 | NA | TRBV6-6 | CTSSLRTGEYSPIHF | TGTACCAGCAGTTTAAGGACAGGGGAGTATTCACCAATCCACTTT
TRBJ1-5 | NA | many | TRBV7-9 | CASSLPGVGQPQHF | TGTGCCAGCAGTCTGCCCGGGGTTGGGCAGCCCCAGCATTTT
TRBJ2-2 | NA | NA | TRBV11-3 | CASSLGDTWELIF | TGTGCCAGCAGCTTGGGGGACACCTGGGAGCTGATTTTT
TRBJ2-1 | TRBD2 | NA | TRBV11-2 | CVSSTGLAGVPGQFF | TGTGTCAGCAGCACCGGACTAGCGGGGGTCCCGGGACAGTTCTTC
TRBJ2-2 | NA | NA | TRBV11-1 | CAGSSRAIGTGELFF | TGTGCCGGCAGCTCCCGGGCGATAGGAACAGGGGAGCTGTTTTTT
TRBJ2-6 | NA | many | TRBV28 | CASSLLRGSSGANVLTF | TGTGCCAGCAGCTTACTTAGGGGGAGCTCTGGGGCCAACGTCCTGACTTTC
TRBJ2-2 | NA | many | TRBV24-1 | CATTSSDGELFF | TGTGCCACCACTTCGTCCGACGGGGAGCTGTTTTTT
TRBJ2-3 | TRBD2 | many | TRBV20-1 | CSADLTTGLAGGHVQYF | TGCAGTGCCGACCTCACCACTGGACTAGCGGGGGGGCACGTGCAGTATTTT
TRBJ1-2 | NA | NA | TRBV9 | CASSVPVRTNYGYTF | TGTGCCAGCAGCGTTCCCGTCCGTACTAACTATGGCTACACCTTC
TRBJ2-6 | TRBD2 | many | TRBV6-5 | CASSYGTSGSGANVLTF | TGTGCCAGCAGTTACGGGACTAGCGGGAGTGGGGCCAACGTCCTGACTTTC
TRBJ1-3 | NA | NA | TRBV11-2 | CASSLGPNTIYF | TGTGCCAGCAGCTTAGGACCGAACACCATATATTTT
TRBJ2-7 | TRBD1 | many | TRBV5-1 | CASSLYPGTAYEQYF | TGCGCCAGCAGCTTGTACCCCGGGACAGCCTACGAGCAGTACTTC
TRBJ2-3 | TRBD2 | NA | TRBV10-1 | CAISESYSASGIRVTQYF | TGCGCCATCAGTGAGTCTTATTCGGCTAGCGGGATTAGGGTTACACAGTATTTT
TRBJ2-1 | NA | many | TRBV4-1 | CASSQASRLNEQFF | TGCGCCAGCAGCCAAGCTTCTCGACTCAATGAGCAGTTCTTC
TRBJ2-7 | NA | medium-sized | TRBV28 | CASSRPGFDREQYF | TGTGCCAGCAGCAGACCGGGCTTTGATAGAGAGCAGTACTTC
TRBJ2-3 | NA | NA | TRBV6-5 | CVTRLVPSDTDMQYF | TGTGTCACCCGTTTAGTGCCTTCTGACACAGATATGCAGTATTTT
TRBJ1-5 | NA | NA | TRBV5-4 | CASSLSRGKYQPQHF | TGTGCCAGCAGCTTGAGCAGGGGCAAGTATCAGCCCCAGCATTTT
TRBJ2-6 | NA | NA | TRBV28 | CASRLSDRTRANVLTF | TGTGCCAGTAGGCTTTCGGACAGAACAAGGGCCAACGTCCTGACTTTC
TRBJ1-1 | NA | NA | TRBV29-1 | CSVYYSEAFF | TGCAGCGTTTATTACAGTGAAGCTTTCTTT
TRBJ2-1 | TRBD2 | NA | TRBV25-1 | CASSEWSIGRAMEQFF | TGCGCCAGCAGTGAATGGTCCATCGGGAGGGCCATGGAGCAGTTCTTC
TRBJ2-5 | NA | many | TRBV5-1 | CASSLVGDWETQYF | TGCGCCAGCAGCTTGGTCGGGGATTGGGAGACCCAGTACTTC
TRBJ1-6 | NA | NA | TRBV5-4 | CASSPGLGFSPFHF | TGTGCCAGCAGCCCTGGCTTGGGGTTCTCACCCTTCCACTTT
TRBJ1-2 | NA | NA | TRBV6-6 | CACSTGHKRVNHGYTF | TGTGCCTGCAGCACGGGACATAAGAGGGTGAACCATGGCTACACCTTC
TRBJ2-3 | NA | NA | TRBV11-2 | CVSSLGAGPTDTQYF | TGTGTCAGCAGCTTAGGGGCGGGGCCGACAGATACGCAATATTTT
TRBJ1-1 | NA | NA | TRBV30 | CAWSSPSGTMNTEAFF | TGTGCCTGGAGTTCACCCTCCGGGACCATGAACACTGAAGCTTTCTTT
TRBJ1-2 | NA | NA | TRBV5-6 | CASRRVRGDGYTF | TGTGCTAGCAGACGTGTCAGGGGCGATGGCTACACCTTC
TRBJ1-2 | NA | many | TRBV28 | CASRQEAYGYTF | TGTGCCAGCAGGCAGGAGGCCTATGGCTACACCTTC
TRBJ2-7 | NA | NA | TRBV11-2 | CASSLFGRAHYEQYF | TGTGCCAGCAGCTTATTTGGGCGGGCGCACTATGAGCAATACTTC